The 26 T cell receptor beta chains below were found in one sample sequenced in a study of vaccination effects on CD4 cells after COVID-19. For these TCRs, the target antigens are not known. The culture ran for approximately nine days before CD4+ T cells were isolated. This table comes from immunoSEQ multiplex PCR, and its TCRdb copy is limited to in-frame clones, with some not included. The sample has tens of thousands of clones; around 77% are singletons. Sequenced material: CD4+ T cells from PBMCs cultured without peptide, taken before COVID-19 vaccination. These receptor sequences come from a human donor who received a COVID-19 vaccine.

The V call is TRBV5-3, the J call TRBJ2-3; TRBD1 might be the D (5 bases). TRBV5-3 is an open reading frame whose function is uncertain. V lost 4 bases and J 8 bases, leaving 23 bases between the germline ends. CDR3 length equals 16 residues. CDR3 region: CARSEVWGPSRPTQYF. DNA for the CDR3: TGTGCCAGAAGCGAGGTATGGGGCCCTTCCCGTCCTACGCAGTATTTT.

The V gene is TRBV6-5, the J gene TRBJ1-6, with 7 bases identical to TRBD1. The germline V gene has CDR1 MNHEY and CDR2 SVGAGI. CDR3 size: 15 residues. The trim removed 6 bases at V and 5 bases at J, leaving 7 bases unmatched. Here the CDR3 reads CASRQVGTDNSPLHF. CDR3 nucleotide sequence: TGTGCCAGCAGGCAGGTCGGGACAGATAATTCACCCCTCCACTTT.

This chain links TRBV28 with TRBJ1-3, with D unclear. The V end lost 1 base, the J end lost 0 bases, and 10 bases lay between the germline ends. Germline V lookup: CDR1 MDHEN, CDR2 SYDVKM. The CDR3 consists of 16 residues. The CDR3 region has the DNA TGTGCCAGCAGTTTATCCCCACAGCTCTCTGGAAACACCATATATTTT. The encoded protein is CASSLSPQLSGNTIYF.

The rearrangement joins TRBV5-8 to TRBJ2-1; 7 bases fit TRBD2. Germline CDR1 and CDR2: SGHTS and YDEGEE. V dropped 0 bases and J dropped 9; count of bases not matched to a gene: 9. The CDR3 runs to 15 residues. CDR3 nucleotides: TGTGCCAGCAGCTTGGTGAGAGCGGGGAATATTGAGCAGTTCTTC. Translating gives CASSLVRAGNIEQFF.

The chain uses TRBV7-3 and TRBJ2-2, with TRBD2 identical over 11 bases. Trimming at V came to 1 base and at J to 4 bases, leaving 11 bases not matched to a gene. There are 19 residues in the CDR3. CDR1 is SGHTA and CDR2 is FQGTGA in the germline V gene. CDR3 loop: CASSLIRGGGLAATGELFF. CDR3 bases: TGTGCCAGCAGCTTAATTCGCGGGGGGGGACTAGCGGCCACCGGGGAGCTGTTTTTT.

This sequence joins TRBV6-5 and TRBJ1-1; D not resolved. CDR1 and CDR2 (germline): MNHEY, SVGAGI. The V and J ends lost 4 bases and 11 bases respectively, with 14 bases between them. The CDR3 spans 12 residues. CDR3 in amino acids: CASSSTPTRAFF. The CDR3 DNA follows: TGTGCCAGCAGTTCTACCCCTACACGGGCTTTCTTT.

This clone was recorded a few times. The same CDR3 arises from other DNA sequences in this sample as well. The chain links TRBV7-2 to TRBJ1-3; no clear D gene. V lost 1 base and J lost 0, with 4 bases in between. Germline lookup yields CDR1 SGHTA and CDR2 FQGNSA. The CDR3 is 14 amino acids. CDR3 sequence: CASSLGGSGNTIYF. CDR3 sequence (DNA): TGTGCCAGCAGCTTAGGGGGCTCTGGAAACACCATATATTTT.

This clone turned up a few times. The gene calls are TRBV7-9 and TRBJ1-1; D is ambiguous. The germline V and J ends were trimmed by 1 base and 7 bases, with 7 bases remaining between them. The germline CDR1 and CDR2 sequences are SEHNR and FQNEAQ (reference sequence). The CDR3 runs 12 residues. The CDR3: CASSLGRVEAFF. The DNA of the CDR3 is TGTGCCAGCAGCTTAGGTCGTGTTGAAGCTTTCTTT. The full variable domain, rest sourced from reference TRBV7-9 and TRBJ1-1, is DTGVSQNPRHKITKRGQNVTFRCDPISEHNRLYWYRQTLGQGPEFLTYFQNEAQLEKSRLLSDRFSAERPKGSFSTLEIQRTEQGDSAMYLCASSLGRVEAFFGQGTRLTVV.

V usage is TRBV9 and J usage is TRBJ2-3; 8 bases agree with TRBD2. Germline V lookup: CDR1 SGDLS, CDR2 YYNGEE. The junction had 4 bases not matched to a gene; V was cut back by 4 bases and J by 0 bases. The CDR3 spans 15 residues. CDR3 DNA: TGTGCCAGCAGCTTCCGGGGGGGAAGCACAGATACGCAGTATTTT. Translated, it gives CASSFRGGSTDTQYF. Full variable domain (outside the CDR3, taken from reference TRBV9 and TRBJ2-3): DSGVTQTPKHLITATGQRVTLRCSPRSGDLSVYWYQQSLDQGLQFLIQYYNGEERAKGNILERFSAQQFPDLHSELNLSSLELGDSALYFCASSFRGGSTDTQYFGPGTRLTVL.

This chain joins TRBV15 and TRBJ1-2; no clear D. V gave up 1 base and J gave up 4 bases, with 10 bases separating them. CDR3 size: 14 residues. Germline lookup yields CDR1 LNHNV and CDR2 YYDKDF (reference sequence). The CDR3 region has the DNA TGTGCCACCAGCAGAGCGGAGGGCCTCTATGGCTACACCTTC. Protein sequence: CATSRAEGLYGYTF.

The CDR3 nucleotides are TGTGCCTGGACCGGGACAGGCGTCTATGGCTACACCTTC. Its translation: CAWTGTGVYGYTF. The rearrangement joins TRBV30 to TRBJ1-2; 8 bases match TRBD1. CDR1 GTSNPN and CDR2 SVGIG come from the germline V gene (reference sequence). This CDR3 spans 13 amino acids. V lost 4 bases and J lost 4; bases outside the gene matches: 5. Filled out from reference TRBV30 and TRBJ1-2, the complete variable domain reads SQTIHQWPATLVQPVGSPLSLECTVEGTSNPNLYWYRQAAGRGLQLLFYSVGIGQISSEVPQNLSASRPQDRQFILSSKKLLLSDSGFYLCAWTGTGVYGYTFGSGTRLTVV.

In nucleotides, the CDR3 is TGCGCCAGCAGCCAAGATCCGGGACAGGGGAAAGGTGAAAACATTCAGTACTTC. Translated: CASSQDPGQGKGENIQYF. The J gene is TRBJ2-4, the V gene TRBV4-3, with 10 bases fitting TRBD1. Per germline, CDR1 LGHNA and CDR2 YSLEER. The length of the CDR3 is 18 residues. V lost 0 bases to trimming and J lost 5 bases; unmatched junction nucleotides: 10.

The CDR3 coding sequence is TGTGCCAGCAAGGGCCCCTTGGACACCGGGGAGCTGTTTTTT. Protein sequence: CASKGPLDTGELFF. The rearrangement uses TRBV25-1 and TRBJ2-2; D is undetermined. Germline V CDR1 and CDR2: MGHDK, SYGVNS. This CDR3 is 14 amino acids long. Trimming stripped 7 bases from V and 3 bases from J, with 12 bases between.

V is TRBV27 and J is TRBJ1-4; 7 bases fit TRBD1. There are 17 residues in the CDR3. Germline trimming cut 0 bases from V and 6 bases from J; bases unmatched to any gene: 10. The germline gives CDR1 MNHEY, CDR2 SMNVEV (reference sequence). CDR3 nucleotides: TGTGCCAGCAGTTTATCGGGGACAGTCCAACCGGATGAAAAACTGTTTTTT. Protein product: CASSLSGTVQPDEKLFF. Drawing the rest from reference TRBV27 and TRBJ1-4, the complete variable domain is EAQVTQNPRYLITVTGKKLTVTCSQNMNHEYMSWYRQDPGLGLRQIYYSMNVEVTDKGDVPEGYKVSRKEKRNFPLILESPSPNQTSLYFCASSLSGTVQPDEKLFFGSGTQLSVL.

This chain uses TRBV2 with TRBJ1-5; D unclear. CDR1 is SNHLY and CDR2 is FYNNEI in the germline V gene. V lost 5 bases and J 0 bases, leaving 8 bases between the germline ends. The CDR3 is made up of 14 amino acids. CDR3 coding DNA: TGTGCCAGCAGTCGGCAGTATAGCAATCAGCCCCAGCATTTT. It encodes CASSRQYSNQPQHF.

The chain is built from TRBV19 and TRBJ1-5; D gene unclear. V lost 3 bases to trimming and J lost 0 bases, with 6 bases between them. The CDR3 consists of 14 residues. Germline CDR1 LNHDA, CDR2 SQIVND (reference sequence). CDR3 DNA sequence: TGTGCCAGTAGTATGGGGAATAGCAATCAGCCCCAGCATTTT. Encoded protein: CASSMGNSNQPQHF.

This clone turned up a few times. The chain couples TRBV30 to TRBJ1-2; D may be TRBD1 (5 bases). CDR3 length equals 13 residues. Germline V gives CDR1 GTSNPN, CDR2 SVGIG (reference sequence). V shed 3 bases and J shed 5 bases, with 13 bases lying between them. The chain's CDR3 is CAWRIGTAYGYTF. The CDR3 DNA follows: TGTGCCTGGAGGATAGGGACTGCATATGGCTACACCTTC.

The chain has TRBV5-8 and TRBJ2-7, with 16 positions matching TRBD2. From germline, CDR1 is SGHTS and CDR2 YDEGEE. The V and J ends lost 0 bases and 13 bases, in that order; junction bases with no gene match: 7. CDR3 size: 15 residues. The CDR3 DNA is TGTGCCAGCAGCTTGGTGTGGGGACTAGCGGGGGGGGGATACGTC. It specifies CASSLVWGLAGGGYV.

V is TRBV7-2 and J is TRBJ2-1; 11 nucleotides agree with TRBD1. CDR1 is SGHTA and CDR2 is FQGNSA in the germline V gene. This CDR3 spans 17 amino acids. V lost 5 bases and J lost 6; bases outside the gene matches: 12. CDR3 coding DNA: TGTGCCAGCAGCCACCCACACCGGGACAGGGGGGTCAATGAGCAGTTCTTC. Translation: CASSHPHRDRGVNEQFF. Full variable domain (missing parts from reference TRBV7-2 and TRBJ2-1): GAGVSQSPSNKVTEKGKDVELRCDPISGHTALYWYRQSLGQGLEFLIYFQGNSAPDKSGLPSDRFSAERTGGSVSTLTIQRTQQEDSAVYLCASSHPHRDRGVNEQFFGPGTRLTVL.

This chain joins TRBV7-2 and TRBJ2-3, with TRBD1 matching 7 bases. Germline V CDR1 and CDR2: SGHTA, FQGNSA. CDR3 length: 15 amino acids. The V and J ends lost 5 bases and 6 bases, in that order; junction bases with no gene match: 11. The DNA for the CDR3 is TGTGCCAGCAGCCCATGGGACAGTGGGCGGGATACGCAGTATTTT. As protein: CASSPWDSGRDTQYF. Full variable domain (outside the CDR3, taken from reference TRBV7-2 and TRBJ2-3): GAGVSQSPSNKVTEKGKDVELRCDPISGHTALYWYRQSLGQGLEFLIYFQGNSAPDKSGLPSDRFSAERTGGSVSTLTIQRTQQEDSAVYLCASSPWDSGRDTQYFGPGTRLTVL.

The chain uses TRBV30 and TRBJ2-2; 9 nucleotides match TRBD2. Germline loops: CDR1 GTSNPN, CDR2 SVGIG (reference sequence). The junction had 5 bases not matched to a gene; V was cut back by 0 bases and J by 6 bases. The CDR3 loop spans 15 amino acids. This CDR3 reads CAWSVPGGGAGELFF. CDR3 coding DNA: TGTGCCTGGAGTGTACCAGGCGGGGGGGCCGGGGAGCTGTTTTTT.

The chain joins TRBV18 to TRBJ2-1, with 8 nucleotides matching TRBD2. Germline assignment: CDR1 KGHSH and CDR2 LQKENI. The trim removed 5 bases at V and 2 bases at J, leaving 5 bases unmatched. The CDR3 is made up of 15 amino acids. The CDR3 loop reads CASSKGLEAYNEQFF. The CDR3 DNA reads TGTGCCAGCTCAAAGGGACTAGAGGCCTACAATGAGCAGTTCTTC.

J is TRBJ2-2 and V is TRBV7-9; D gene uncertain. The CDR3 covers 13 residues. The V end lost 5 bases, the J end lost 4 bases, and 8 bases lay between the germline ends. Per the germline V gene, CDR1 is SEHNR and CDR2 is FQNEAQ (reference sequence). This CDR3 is CASSPRLTGELFF. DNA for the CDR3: TGTGCCAGCAGCCCCAGGCTCACCGGGGAGCTGTTTTTT.

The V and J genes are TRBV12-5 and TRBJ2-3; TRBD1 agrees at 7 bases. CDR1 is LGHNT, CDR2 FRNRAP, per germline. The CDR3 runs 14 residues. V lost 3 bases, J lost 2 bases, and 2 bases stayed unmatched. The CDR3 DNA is TGTGCTAGTGGTTTCGGGACAGCCACAGATACGCAGTATTTT. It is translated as CASGFGTATDTQYF.

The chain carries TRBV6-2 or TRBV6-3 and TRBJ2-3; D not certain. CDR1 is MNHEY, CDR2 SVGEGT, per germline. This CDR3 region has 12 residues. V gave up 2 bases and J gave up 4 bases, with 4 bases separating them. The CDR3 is CASSYVADTQYF. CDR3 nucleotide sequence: TGTGCCAGCAGTTACGTGGCAGATACGCAGTATTTT.

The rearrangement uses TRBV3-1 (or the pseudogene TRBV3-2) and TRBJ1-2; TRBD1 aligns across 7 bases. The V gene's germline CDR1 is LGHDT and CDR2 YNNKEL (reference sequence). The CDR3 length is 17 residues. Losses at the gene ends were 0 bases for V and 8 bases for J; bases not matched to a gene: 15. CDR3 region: CASSQEGGTGASGGYTF. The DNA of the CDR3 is TGTGCCAGCAGCCAAGAAGGGGGAACAGGGGCTTCGGGAGGCTACACCTTC.